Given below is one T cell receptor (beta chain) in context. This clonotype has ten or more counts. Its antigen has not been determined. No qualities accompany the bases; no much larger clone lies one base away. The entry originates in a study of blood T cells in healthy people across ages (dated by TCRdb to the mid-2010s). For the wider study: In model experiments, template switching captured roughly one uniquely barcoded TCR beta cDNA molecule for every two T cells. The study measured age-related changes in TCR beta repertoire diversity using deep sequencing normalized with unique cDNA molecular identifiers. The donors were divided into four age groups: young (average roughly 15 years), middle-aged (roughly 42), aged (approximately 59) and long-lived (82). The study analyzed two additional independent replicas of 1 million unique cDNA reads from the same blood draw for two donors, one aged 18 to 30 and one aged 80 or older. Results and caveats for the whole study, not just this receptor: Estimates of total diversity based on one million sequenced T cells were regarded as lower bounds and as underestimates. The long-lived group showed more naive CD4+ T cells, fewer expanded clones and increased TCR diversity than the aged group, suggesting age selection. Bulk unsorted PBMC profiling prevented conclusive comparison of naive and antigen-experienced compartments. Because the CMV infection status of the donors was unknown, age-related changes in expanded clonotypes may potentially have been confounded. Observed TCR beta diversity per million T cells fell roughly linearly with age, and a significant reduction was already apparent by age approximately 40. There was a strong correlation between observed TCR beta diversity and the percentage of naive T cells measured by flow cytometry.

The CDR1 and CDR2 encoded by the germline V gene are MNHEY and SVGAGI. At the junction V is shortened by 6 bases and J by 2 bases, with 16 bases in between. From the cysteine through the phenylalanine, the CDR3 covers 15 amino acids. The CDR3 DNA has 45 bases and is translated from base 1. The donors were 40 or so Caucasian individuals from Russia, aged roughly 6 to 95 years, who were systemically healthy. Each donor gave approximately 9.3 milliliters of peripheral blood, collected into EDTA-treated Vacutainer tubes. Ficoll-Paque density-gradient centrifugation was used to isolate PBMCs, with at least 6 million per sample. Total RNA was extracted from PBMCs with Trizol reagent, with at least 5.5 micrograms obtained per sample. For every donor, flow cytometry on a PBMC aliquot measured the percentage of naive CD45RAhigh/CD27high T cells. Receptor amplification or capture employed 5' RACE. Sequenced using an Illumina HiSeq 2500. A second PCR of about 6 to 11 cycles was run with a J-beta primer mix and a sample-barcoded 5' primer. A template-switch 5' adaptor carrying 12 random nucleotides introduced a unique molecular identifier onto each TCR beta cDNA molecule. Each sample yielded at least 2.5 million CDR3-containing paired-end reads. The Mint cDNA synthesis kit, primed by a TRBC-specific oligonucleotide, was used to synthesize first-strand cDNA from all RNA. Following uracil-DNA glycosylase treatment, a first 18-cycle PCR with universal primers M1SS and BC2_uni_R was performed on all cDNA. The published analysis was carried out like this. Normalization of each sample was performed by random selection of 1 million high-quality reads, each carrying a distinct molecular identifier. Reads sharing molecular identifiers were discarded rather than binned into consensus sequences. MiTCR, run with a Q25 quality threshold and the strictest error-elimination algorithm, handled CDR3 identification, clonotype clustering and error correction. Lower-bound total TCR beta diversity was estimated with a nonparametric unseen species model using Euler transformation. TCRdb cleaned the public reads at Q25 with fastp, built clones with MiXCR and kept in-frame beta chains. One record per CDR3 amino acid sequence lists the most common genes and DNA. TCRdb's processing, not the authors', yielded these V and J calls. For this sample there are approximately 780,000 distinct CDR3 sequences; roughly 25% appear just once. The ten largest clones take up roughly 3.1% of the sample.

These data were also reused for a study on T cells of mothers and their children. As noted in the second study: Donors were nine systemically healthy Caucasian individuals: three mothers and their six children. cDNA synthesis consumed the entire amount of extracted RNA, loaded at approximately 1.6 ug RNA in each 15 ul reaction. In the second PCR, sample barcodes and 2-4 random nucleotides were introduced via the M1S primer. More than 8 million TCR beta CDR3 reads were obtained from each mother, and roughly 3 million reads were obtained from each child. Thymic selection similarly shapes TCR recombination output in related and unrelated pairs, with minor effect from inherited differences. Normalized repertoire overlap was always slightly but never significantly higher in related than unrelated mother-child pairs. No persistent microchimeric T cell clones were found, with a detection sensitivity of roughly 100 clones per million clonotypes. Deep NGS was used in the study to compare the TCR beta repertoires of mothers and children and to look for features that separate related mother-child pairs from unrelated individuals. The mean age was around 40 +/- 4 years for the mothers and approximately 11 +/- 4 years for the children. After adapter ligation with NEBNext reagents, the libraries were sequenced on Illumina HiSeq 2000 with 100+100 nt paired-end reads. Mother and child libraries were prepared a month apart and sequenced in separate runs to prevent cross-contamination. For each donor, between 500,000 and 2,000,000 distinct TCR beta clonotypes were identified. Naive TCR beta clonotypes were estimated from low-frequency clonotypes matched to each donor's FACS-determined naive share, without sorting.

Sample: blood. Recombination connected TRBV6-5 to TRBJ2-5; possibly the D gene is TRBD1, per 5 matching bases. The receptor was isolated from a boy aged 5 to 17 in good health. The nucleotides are TGTGCCAGCAGACCTCCTTTGGCAGGGCAAGAGACCCAGTACTTC. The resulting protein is CASRPPLAGQETQYF.